This T cell receptor beta chain was sequenced in a study of low-dose radiotherapy and immunotherapy resistance in tumors. Study at large: The regimen for patients comprised intravenous nivolumab 240 mg every two weeks plus intravenous ipilimumab 1 mg/kg every six weeks.

This clonotype was recorded many times. Noted time point: before trial treatment. Donors received a regimen that comprised nivolumab, ipilimumab, aspirin, low-dose cyclophosphamide and low-dose radiotherapy. Advanced solid tumors lacking tumor-infiltrating lymphocytes were present in eligible patients. Covering alpha and beta chains, TRAV- and TRBV-specific primers were used for the first-strand cDNA. Amplification of TCRs used a constant-region primer and V-primer adapter for 20 PCR cycles. Each CDR3 protein gets one entry after TCRdb re-called the reads with MiXCR. The repertoire holds over 70,000 distinct CDR3 sequences, with around 30% as singletons. Material: PBMCs, obtained before treatment. The clonotype comes from a female donor with ovarian cancer.

The CDR3 DNA reads as TGTGCCAGCAGTTACACAACCGGGACAGAGAACACCGGGGAGCTGTTTTTT. Encoded protein: CASSYTTGTENTGELFF. V usage is TRBV28 and J usage is TRBJ2-2; the match to TRBD1 covers 7 bases. The ends lost 4 bases at V and 1 base at J; junction bases unmatched: 9. Per germline, CDR1 MDHEN and CDR2 SYDVKM. This CDR3 contains 17 residues.